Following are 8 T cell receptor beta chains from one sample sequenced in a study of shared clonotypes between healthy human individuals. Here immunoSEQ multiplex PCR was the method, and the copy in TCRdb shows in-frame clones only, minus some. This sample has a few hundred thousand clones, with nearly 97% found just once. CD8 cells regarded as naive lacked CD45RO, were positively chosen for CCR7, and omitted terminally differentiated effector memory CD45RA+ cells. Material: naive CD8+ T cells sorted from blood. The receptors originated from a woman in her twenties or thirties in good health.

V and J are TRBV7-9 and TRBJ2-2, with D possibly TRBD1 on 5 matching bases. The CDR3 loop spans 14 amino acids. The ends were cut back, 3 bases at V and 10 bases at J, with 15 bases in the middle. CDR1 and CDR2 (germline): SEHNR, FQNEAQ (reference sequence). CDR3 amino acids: CASSFKTAPEELFF. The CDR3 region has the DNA TGTGCCAGCAGCTTTAAGACAGCCCCAGAGGAGCTGTTTTTT.

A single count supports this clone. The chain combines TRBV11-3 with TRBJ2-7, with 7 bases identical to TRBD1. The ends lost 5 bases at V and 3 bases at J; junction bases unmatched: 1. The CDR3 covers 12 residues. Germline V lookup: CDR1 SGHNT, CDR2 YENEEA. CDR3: CASSDRDYEQYF. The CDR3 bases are TGTGCCAGCAGCGACAGGGACTACGAGCAGTACTTC.

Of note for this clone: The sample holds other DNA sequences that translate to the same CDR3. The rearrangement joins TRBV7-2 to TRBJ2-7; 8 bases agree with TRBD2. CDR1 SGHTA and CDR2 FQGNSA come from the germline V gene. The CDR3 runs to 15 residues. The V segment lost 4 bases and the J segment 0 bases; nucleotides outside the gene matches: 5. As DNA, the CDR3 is TGTGCCAGCAGCTCGTTAGCGGGAAGCTCCTACGAGCAGTACTTC. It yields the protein CASSSLAGSSYEQYF. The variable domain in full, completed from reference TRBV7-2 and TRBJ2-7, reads GAGVSQSPSNKVTEKGKDVELRCDPISGHTALYWYRQSLGQGLEFLIYFQGNSAPDKSGLPSDRFSAERTGGSVSTLTIQRTQQEDSAVYLCASSSLAGSSYEQYFGPGTRLTVT.

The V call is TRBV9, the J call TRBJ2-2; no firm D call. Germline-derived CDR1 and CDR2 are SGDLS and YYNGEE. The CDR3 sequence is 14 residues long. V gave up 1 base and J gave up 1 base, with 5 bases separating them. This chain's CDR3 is CASSVLQNTGELFF. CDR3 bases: TGTGCCAGCAGCGTACTACAGAACACCGGGGAGCTGTTTTTT.

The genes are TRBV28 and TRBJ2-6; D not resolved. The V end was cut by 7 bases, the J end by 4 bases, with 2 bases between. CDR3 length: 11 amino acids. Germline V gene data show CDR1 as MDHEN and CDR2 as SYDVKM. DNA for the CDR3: TGTGCCAGCACCGGGGCCAACGTCCTGACTTTC. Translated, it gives CASTGANVLTF.

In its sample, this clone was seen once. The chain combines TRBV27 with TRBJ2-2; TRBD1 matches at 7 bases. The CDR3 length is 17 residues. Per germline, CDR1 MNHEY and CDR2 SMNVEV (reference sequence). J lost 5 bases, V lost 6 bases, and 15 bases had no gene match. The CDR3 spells CASSLSPQGKETGELFF. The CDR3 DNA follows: TGTGCCAGCAGCCTAAGCCCACAGGGGAAGGAAACCGGGGAGCTGTTTTTT.

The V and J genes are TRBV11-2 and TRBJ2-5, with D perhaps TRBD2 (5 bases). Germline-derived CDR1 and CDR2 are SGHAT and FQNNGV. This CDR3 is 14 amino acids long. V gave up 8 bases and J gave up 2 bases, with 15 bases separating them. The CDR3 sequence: CASSRGMEQETQYF. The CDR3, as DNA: TGTGCCAGCTCCCGGGGAATGGAACAAGAGACCCAGTACTTC.

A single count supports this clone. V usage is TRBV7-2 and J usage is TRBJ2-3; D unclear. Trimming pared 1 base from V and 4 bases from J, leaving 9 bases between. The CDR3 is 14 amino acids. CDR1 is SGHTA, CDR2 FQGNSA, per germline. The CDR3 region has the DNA TGTGCCAGCAGCTTAGATGGGCCTCCAGATACGCAGTATTTT. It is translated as CASSLDGPPDTQYF.